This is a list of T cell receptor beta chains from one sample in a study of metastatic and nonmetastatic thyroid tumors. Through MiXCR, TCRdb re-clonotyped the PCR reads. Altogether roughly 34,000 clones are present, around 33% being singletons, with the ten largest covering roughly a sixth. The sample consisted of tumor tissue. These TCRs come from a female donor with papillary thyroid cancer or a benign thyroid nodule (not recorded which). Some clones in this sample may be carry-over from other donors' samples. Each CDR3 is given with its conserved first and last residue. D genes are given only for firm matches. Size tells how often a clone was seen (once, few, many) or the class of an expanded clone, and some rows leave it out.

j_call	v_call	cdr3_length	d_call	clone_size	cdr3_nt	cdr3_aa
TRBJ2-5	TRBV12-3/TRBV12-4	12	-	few	TGTGCCAGCAGTTCTGGTCCAGAGACCCAGTACTTC	CASSSGPETQYF
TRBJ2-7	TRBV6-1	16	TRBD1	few	TGTGCCAGCAGTTCCCCCTATGTGACAGGGACCTACGAGCAGTACTTC	CASSSPYVTGTYEQYF
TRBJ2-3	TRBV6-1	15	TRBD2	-	TGTGCCAGCAGTGCTAGCGGGGGATTCACAGATACGCAGTATTTT	CASSASGGFTDTQYF
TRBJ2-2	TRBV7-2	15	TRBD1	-	TGTGCCAGCAGCTCCGACAGGGCGGGCACCGGGGAGCTGTTTTTT	CASSSDRAGTGELFF
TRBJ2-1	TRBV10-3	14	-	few	TGTGCCATCGGGGGTAGCGGCCCCTACAATGAGCAGTTCTTC	CAIGGSGPYNEQFF
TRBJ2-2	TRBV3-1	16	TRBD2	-	TGTGCCAGCAGTTGGGGCCGGCTAGCGGGCACCGGGGAGCTGTTTTTT	CASSWGRLAGTGELFF
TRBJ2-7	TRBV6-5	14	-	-	TGTGCCAGCAGTTACAACCCCCTCCCGCACGAGCAGTACTTC	CASSYNPLPHEQYF
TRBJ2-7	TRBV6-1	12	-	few	TGTGCCAGCAGCCGACGATACTACGAGCAGTACTTC	CASSRRYYEQYF
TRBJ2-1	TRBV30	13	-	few	TGTGCCTGGAGTGGCCCTAAGTATAGGGAGCAGTTCTTC	CAWSGPKYREQFF
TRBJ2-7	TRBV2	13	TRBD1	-	TGTGCCAGCAAGGACAGGGGGTTCTACGAGCAGTACTTC	CASKDRGFYEQYF
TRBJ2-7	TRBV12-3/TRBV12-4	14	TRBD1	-	TGTGCCAGCAGTTTACAAGGGGGCTTATACGAGCAGTACTTC	CASSLQGGLYEQYF